Listed below are T cell receptor beta chains from one sample, sequenced in a study of read filtering for tumor transcriptome and immune sequencing. From the reads, TCRdb called clonotypes with MiXCR, one entry per CDR3 protein. The table records over 50,000 distinct CDR3 sequences, about 15% of them present only once. Sequenced material: a population of CD138-negative cells sorted from bone marrow. These receptors were taken from a donor at least 40 years old with multiple myeloma. The CDR3 runs from the conserved cysteine through the conserved F or W. The D gene is left open where the match is weak. Rows give clone size only sometimes, using once, few, many, or a class for an expanded clone.

j_call,v_call,clone_size,d_call,cdr3_nt,cdr3_aa
TRBJ2-1,TRBV28,few,TRBD2,TGTGCCAGCAGTTTAGTGGGTTTTCGGGAGGGTTACGATGAGCAGTTCTTC,CASSLVGFREGYDEQFF
TRBJ2-6,TRBV20-1,many,.,TGCAGTGCATCCGACAGGCGCAACTCTGGGGCCAACGTCCTGACTTTC,CSASDRRNSGANVLTF
TRBJ2-3,TRBV20-1,many,TRBD2,TGCAGTTCCCGGGGAGGGCAGGGAGATACGCAGTATTTT,CSSRGGQGDTQYF
TRBJ1-1,TRBV6-5,many,TRBD1,TGTGCCAGCAGTTACTCGCAGGGGGGGAACACTGAAGCTTTCTTT,CASSYSQGGNTEAFF
TRBJ2-3,TRBV20-1,.,TRBD2,TGCAGTGCTAGTGGGACTAGCGGGTTTCCTAGCACAGATACGCAGTATTTT,CSASGTSGFPSTDTQYF
TRBJ2-1,TRBV6-6,many,.,TGTGCCAGCGCACTAGAGAATGAGCAGTTCTTC,CASALENEQFF
TRBJ2-5,TRBV15,many,.,TGTGCCACCAGCCTCGTAAGACAGGCGGAGACCCAGTACTTC,CATSLVRQAETQYF
TRBJ2-1,TRBV5-6,many,TRBD1,TGTGCCAGCAGCTACGGACAGGTCCACAATGAGCAGTTCTTC,CASSYGQVHNEQFF
TRBJ2-1,TRBV7-6,many,.,TGTGCCAGCAGCTCTGACCCGAGCTCCTACAATGAGCAGTTCTTC,CASSSDPSSYNEQFF
TRBJ1-1,TRBV6-2/TRBV6-3,many,.,TGTGCCAGCAGTTACTCCAGCTTGAACACTGAAGCTTTCTTT,CASSYSSLNTEAFF
TRBJ2-7,TRBV5-4,few,.,TGTGCCAGCAGCTTGTACGCACTAGACGGCTACGAGCAGTACTTC,CASSLYALDGYEQYF
TRBJ2-5,TRBV9,many,TRBD2,TGTGCCAGCAGCGCTAGCGGGAGTCCCATAGAGACCCAGTACTTC,CASSASGSPIETQYF
TRBJ2-1,TRBV4-1,many,TRBD2,TGCGCCAGCAGCCAAGCTGGCGGGAGCATCTACAATGAGCAGTTCTTC,CASSQAGGSIYNEQFF
TRBJ2-3,TRBV20-1,many,.,TGCAGTGCTAAAAGGGGGGGGATAGGGGATACGCAGTATTTT,CSAKRGGIGDTQYF
TRBJ2-2,TRBV11-2,many,.,TGTGCCAGCAGCTTAGACCGACTACCCGGGGAGCTGTTTTTT,CASSLDRLPGELFF
TRBJ2-3,TRBV7-3,.,TRBD2,TGTGCCAGCAGCTTAAGGCCTAGCGGGCAAGATACGCAGTATTTT,CASSLRPSGQDTQYF
TRBJ1-2,TRBV5-1,many,.,TGCGCCAGCAGTCCTGGAGAGGGGTTGGGAGGCTACACCTTC,CASSPGEGLGGYTF
TRBJ2-2,TRBV9,many,TRBD2,TGTGCCAGCAGCGTAGGTGCAAGCGGGAGGGCCGGCGCCGGGGAGCTGTTTTTT,CASSVGASGRAGAGELFF
TRBJ2-1,TRBV6-5,.,.,TGTGCCAGCAGTTACGGGGAAGCGGGCTACAATGAGCAGTTCTTC,CASSYGEAGYNEQFF
TRBJ1-1,TRBV29-1,many,.,TGCAGCGTTGAGGCCAGGGGCCGGAACACTGAAGCTTTCTTT,CSVEARGRNTEAFF
TRBJ2-7,TRBV29-1,many,.,TGCAGCGTGAACCACGGCGGGTACGAGCAGTACTTC,CSVNHGGYEQYF
TRBJ2-7,TRBV29-1,many,TRBD2,TGCAGCGTTGAGAGCATCCGGAGCGGGACCCACGAGCAGTACTTC,CSVESIRSGTHEQYF
TRBJ2-3,TRBV7-2,.,TRBD2,TGTGCCAGCAGCTTAGTGGGACTAGCGGGAATCACAGATACGCAGTATTTT,CASSLVGLAGITDTQYF
TRBJ2-2,TRBV14,many,.,TGTGCCAGCAGCCATAAGACAGGAAAGGGCACCGGGGAGCTGTTTTTT,CASSHKTGKGTGELFF
TRBJ1-2,TRBV7-9,few,TRBD1,TGTGCCAGCAGCTTAGCCGGACAGGGGGCCGGCGATGGCTACACCTTC,CASSLAGQGAGDGYTF
TRBJ2-1,TRBV7-8,many,.,TGTGCCAGCAGCTTAGTTGGCGGCCGATACAATGAGCAGTTCTTC,CASSLVGGRYNEQFF
TRBJ2-2,TRBV12-3/TRBV12-4,many,.,TGTGCCAGCAGTAGCAGGGGATACACCGGGGAGCTGTTTTTT,CASSSRGYTGELFF
TRBJ2-3,TRBV29-1,many,TRBD2,TGCAGCGGGCGGACGACTAGCGGTAGCACAGATACGCAGTATTTT,CSGRTTSGSTDTQYF
TRBJ1-5,TRBV6-2/TRBV6-3,many,TRBD1,TGTGCCAGCAGTAAAAGACAGGGGATGACTCAGCCCCAGCATTTT,CASSKRQGMTQPQHF
TRBJ2-5,TRBV7-9,many,.,TGTGCCAGCAGCTTAAAACAGGGTCAAGAGACCCAGTACTTC,CASSLKQGQETQYF
TRBJ2-1,TRBV19,many,TRBD1,TGTGCCAGTAGCAAACCTCTGGGGGGACAGGGGAGGTTCTACAATGAGCAGTTCTTC,CASSKPLGGQGRFYNEQFF
TRBJ2-6,TRBV24-1,many,.,TGTGCCACCAGTGATAGACGGAACGGGGCCAACGTCCTGACTTTC,CATSDRRNGANVLTF
TRBJ1-1,TRBV7-2,many,.,TGTGCCAGCAGTAGGGGACTGAACACTGAAGCTTTCTTT,CASSRGLNTEAFF
TRBJ2-7,TRBV6-6,many,TRBD2,TGTGCCAGCAGTTACGAACGGACTAGCGGGGTCTACGAGCAGTACTTC,CASSYERTSGVYEQYF
TRBJ2-1,TRBV4-1,.,.,TGCGCCAGCAGCCCCGCGACCGGATATTATGAGCAGTTCTTC,CASSPATGYYEQFF
TRBJ1-3,TRBV29-1,.,.,TGCAGCGCCAGAGGAGGGGATGGACACACCATATATTTT,CSARGGDGHTIYF
TRBJ2-1,TRBV30,many,.,TGTGCCTGGAGTAGACGTGGGGACAATGAGCAGTTCTTC,CAWSRRGDNEQFF
TRBJ1-1,TRBV27,many,.,TGTGCCAGCAGTTTATCTAAGGGGGGCGGCTGGAACACTGAAGCTTTCTTT,CASSLSKGGGWNTEAFF
TRBJ2-7,TRBV18,many,TRBD1,TGTGCCAGCTCACCGTTAGACAGGGGGGACTCCTACGAGCAGTACTTC,CASSPLDRGDSYEQYF
TRBJ1-2,TRBV18,.,.,TGTGCCAGCTCACCACCGGGATCTGGGCAGCCTTCCTATGGCTACACCTTC,CASSPPGSGQPSYGYTF
TRBJ2-3,TRBV7-8,many,.,TGTGCCAGCAGGAGTGAGAGGATAGCCGATACGCAGTATTTT,CASRSERIADTQYF
TRBJ1-1,TRBV28,.,.,TGTGCCAGCAGACCCCGGGTGAGCACTGAAGCTTTCTTT,CASRPRVSTEAFF
TRBJ1-1,TRBV27,many,.,TGTGCCAGCAGTTTCGGACAGAACACTGAAGCTTTCTTT,CASSFGQNTEAFF
TRBJ2-2,TRBV12-3/TRBV12-4,.,.,TGTGCCAGCAGTTCCCTCGGACTAAAAAACACCGGGGAGCTGTTTTTT,CASSSLGLKNTGELFF
TRBJ1-1,TRBV18,many,TRBD1,TGTGCCAGCTCACCACGTAGGACAGGGGGAAACACTGAAGCTTTCTTT,CASSPRRTGGNTEAFF
TRBJ2-2,TRBV12-3/TRBV12-4,many,TRBD2,TGTGCCAGCAATGGGAGGGTAGAACTGAACACCGGGGAGCTGTTTTTT,CASNGRVELNTGELFF
TRBJ2-1,TRBV9,many,.,TGTGCCAGCAGCTCGAGCCTTCGGACTGGCTCCTACAATGAGCAGTTCTTC,CASSSSLRTGSYNEQFF
TRBJ2-1,TRBV4-3,many,TRBD1,TGCGCCAGCAGCCAAGATCCCCCAGGGGGCCTCCACTCCTACAATGAGCAGTTCTTC,CASSQDPPGGLHSYNEQFF
TRBJ2-7,TRBV25-1,many,.,TGTGCCAGCAGTATGGCGGCCTACGAGCAGTACTTC,CASSMAAYEQYF
TRBJ2-1,TRBV19,many,.,TGTGCCAGTAGTATCCAGCGAAGGAATGAGCAGTTCTTC,CASSIQRRNEQFF
TRBJ2-1,TRBV28,.,TRBD2,TGTGCCAGCCAGACTAGCGGACCCTACAATGAGCAGTTCTTC,CASQTSGPYNEQFF
TRBJ2-1,TRBV29-1,many,.,TGCAGCGTTGAGCGCCAGCCACATGAGCAGTTCTTC,CSVERQPHEQFF
TRBJ1-1,TRBV20-1,many,TRBD1,TGCAGTGCTACAAGGGACAGGGGAGACCCTGAAGCTTTCTTT,CSATRDRGDPEAFF
TRBJ2-7,TRBV5-8,.,.,TGTGCCAGCAGCTTGGAGTCGGCGTTTTGGTCCTACGAGCAGTACTTC,CASSLESAFWSYEQYF
TRBJ2-7,TRBV10-2,many,TRBD2,TGCGCCAGCACCCCGGGACTAGCGTACGTAGAGCAGTACTTC,CASTPGLAYVEQYF
TRBJ2-3,TRBV25-1,.,.,TGTGCCAGCAGTGGAGCGGTTTGGGAAACAGATACGCAGTATTTT,CASSGAVWETDTQYF
TRBJ1-4,TRBV20-1,many,TRBD1,TGCAGTGCCCCTTACGTAGGGGGCGGTGAAAAACTGTTTTTT,CSAPYVGGGEKLFF